Below, 22 T cell receptor beta chains from the same sample are listed, as sequenced in a study of glioma-infiltrating T cells after dendritic cell vaccination. TCRdb keeps only in-frame clones here, not all; method: immunoSEQ multiplex PCR. The sample holds approximately 82,000 clones, around 90% seen once. Material: blood, obtained before dendritic cell vaccination. All receptors derive from a human donor with glioblastoma.

This sequence joins TRBV2 and TRBJ2-3, with D perhaps TRBD1 (7 bases). The CDR3 is made up of 15 amino acids. V lost 6 bases and J lost 0, with 13 bases in between. Germline-derived CDR1 and CDR2 are SNHLY and FYNNEI. CDR3 sequence: CASSSQGGSTDTQYF. DNA of the CDR3: TGTGCCAGCAGCTCCCAGGGGGGCAGCACAGATACGCAGTATTTT.

The chain has TRBV7-2 and TRBJ2-7, with 9 bases matching TRBD2. This CDR3 spans 16 amino acids. V lost 2 bases and J lost 5; bases outside the gene matches: 10. Germline CDR1 and CDR2: SGHTA and FQGNSA. CDR3 in amino acids: CASSLNLAGGPHEQYF. The CDR3 DNA is TGTGCCAGCAGCTTAAACCTGGCGGGAGGGCCCCACGAGCAGTACTTC.

V gene TRBV18 combines with J gene TRBJ2-7; 7 bases are shared with TRBD1. CDR1 and CDR2 (germline): KGHSH, LQKENI. V shed 4 bases and J 1 base; nucleotides not matched to a gene: 7. There are 15 residues in the CDR3. CDR3 sequence: CASSQSPGQSYEQYF. As DNA, the CDR3 is TGTGCCAGCTCACAAAGCCCGGGACAGTCCTACGAGCAGTACTTC.

The chain recombines TRBV5-6 with TRBJ2-1; 14 bases align to TRBD2. Germline V gives CDR1 SGHDT, CDR2 YYEEEE. The CDR3 runs 17 residues. J lost 4 bases, V lost 6 bases, and 9 bases had no gene match. CDR3: CASTFRLAGGPYNEQFF. CDR3 DNA: TGTGCCAGCACCTTTCGACTAGCGGGAGGGCCTTACAATGAGCAGTTCTTC.

The genes are TRBV10-1 and TRBJ2-3, with TRBD1 matching over 8 bases. Germline CDR1 reads WNHNN; CDR2 reads SYGVQD (reference sequence). Germline trimming cut 9 bases from V and 4 bases from J; bases unmatched to any gene: 9. This CDR3 is 14 amino acids long. The CDR3 region is CARGDRFIADTQYF. The DNA for the CDR3 is TGCGCCAGGGGGGACAGGTTCATCGCAGATACGCAGTATTTT.

The J gene is TRBJ2-2, the V gene TRBV9; 7 bases map to TRBD1. Germline V gives CDR1 SGDLS, CDR2 YYNGEE. After removal of 2 bases from V and 4 bases from J, the junction contained 5 bases not matched to a gene. This CDR3 has 15 residues. The CDR3 DNA reads TGTGCCAGCAGCGTGACAGGGTTTAGCACCGGGGAGCTGTTTTTT. It yields the protein CASSVTGFSTGELFF.

The chain has TRBV2 and TRBJ2-5; D remains ambiguous. Germline assignment: CDR1 SNHLY and CDR2 FYNNEI. V was clipped by 4 bases and J by 4 bases, with 13 bases between them. This CDR3 comprises 14 residues. The CDR3, as DNA: TGTGCCAGCAGTGGTACAGTATCTCGAGAGACCCAGTACTTC. It specifies CASSGTVSRETQYF.

The chain is built from TRBV4-1 and TRBJ2-7; 10 bases agree with TRBD2. The V and J ends lost 4 bases and 2 bases, in that order; junction bases with no gene match: 17. This CDR3 is 19 amino acids long. The germline V gene encodes CDR1 MGHRA and CDR2 YSYEKL. CDR3: CASSRGAGGSGRSTYEQYF. DNA for the CDR3: TGCGCCAGCAGCCGGGGAGCAGGAGGTAGCGGGAGGTCAACCTACGAGCAGTACTTC.

The rearrangement joins TRBV30 to TRBJ2-7; tentatively, D is TRBD1 (5 bases). Germline assignment: CDR1 GTSNPN and CDR2 SVGIG (reference sequence). V lost 2 bases and J lost 0, with 5 bases in between. CDR3 size: 12 residues. The chain's CDR3 is CAWSTGSYEQYF. The CDR3 region has the DNA TGTGCCTGGAGTACAGGCTCCTACGAGCAGTACTTC. The full variable domain, with the rest looked up from reference TRBV30 and TRBJ2-7, is SQTIHQWPATLVQPVGSPLSLECTVEGTSNPNLYWYRQAAGRGLQLLFYSVGIGQISSEVPQNLSASRPQDRQFILSSKKLLLSDSGFYLCAWSTGSYEQYFGPGTRLTVT.

The genes are TRBV5-1 and TRBJ2-3, with D possibly matching TRBD1 (6 bases). V shed 3 bases and J shed 5 bases, with 10 bases lying between them. The CDR3 length is 13 residues. The germline V gene encodes CDR1 SGHRS and CDR2 YFSETQ. Here the CDR3 reads CASSSVGGDTQYF. The DNA for the CDR3 is TGCGCCAGCAGCTCGGTAGGGGGAGATACGCAGTATTTT.

This chain uses TRBV11-2 with TRBJ1-4; tentative D call: TRBD1 (6 bases). The length of the CDR3 is 13 residues. V lost 2 bases and J 7 bases, leaving 8 bases between the germline ends. CDR1 and CDR2 (germline): SGHAT, FQNNGV. The CDR3 sequence: CASSLNRVEKLFF. Here the CDR3 DNA reads TGTGCCAGCAGCTTAAACAGGGTTGAAAAACTGTTTTTT.

This sequence joins TRBV19 and TRBJ2-7; D is possibly TRBD2 (6 bases). CDR1 and CDR2 (germline): LNHDA, SQIVND (reference sequence). The CDR3 runs 17 residues. The ends were cut back, 3 bases at V and 2 bases at J, with 20 bases in the middle. Here the CDR3 DNA reads TGTGCCAGTAGTATTAGGGGCGAGGGACTCCTTCCCTACGAGCAGTACTTC. Amino acids: CASSIRGEGLLPYEQYF.

This rearrangement joins TRBV14 to TRBJ2-7; TRBD2 aligns across 7 bases. This CDR3 is built from 14 residues. V was pared by 0 bases and J by 8 bases, with 7 bases of the junction left unmatched. Germline CDR1 reads SGHDN; CDR2 reads FVKESK. CDR3 in DNA: TGTGCCAGCAGCCAAGATTTGGGAGGGAATAAGCAGTACTTC. Translation: CASSQDLGGNKQYF.

The chain uses TRBV28 and TRBJ2-5; TRBD2 is a possible D gene (8 bases). V dropped 7 bases and J dropped 9 bases, with 24 bases sitting between them. CDR3 length equals 15 residues. The germline CDR1 and CDR2 sequences are MDHEN and SYDVKM. The CDR3 nucleotides read TGTGCCAGCACTCTGCGTGCGGGAGGCCAGGGGGCCCAGTACTTC. Amino acid sequence: CASTLRAGGQGAQYF.

The chain links TRBV11-3 to TRBJ2-3, with TRBD2 matching 16 bases. The CDR3 extends over 17 amino acids. Unmatched junction bases numbered 3, after V lost 4 bases and J lost 2 bases. Germline V CDR1 and CDR2: SGHNT, YENEEA. The CDR3 sequence: CASSSGTSGGDTDTQYF. The CDR3 nucleotides read TGTGCCAGCAGCTCTGGGACTAGCGGGGGGGACACAGATACGCAGTATTTT.

The chain has TRBV6-5 and TRBJ1-2; D unclear. In germline, CDR1 is MNHEY, CDR2 SVGAGI. The V end was cut by 8 bases, the J end by 3 bases, with 13 bases between. The CDR3 is 13 amino acids. Here the CDR3 reads CASRREGYYGYTF. In DNA form, the CDR3 reads TGTGCCAGCCGGAGGGAAGGGTACTATGGCTACACCTTC.

Written as DNA, the CDR3 is TGTGCCAGCAGTGAACACGGACAGCCTAATCAGCCCCAGCATTTT. This codes for CASSEHGQPNQPQHF. V is TRBV6-1 and J is TRBJ1-5; D possibly corresponds to TRBD1 (6 bases). This CDR3 is 15 amino acids long. V lost 2 bases and J lost 4, with 12 bases in between. Germline CDR1 MNHNS, CDR2 SASEGT.

V gene TRBV4-1 combines with J gene TRBJ2-7; D may be TRBD2 (6 bases). The CDR3 totals 15 residues. Germline V gives CDR1 MGHRA, CDR2 YSYEKL. V gave up 2 bases and J gave up 7 bases, with 18 bases separating them. The CDR3 DNA sequence: TGCGCCAGCAGCCAACGGGGGACCCCCGCTGGTGAGCAGTACTTC. Its translation is CASSQRGTPAGEQYF.

The rearrangement links TRBV6-5 to TRBJ2-3, with D possibly being TRBD2 (5 bases). The CDR3 has 14 residues. Trimming took 5 bases from V and 4 from J, leaving 13 bases between them. Germline CDR1 reads MNHEY; CDR2 reads SVGAGI. The DNA of the CDR3 is TGTGCCAGCAGTACTAGGTCCGCTGCAGATACGCAGTATTTT. Protein product: CASSTRSAADTQYF.

The chain combines TRBV5-1 with TRBJ1-2; D might be TRBD1 (5 bases). Per the germline V gene, CDR1 is SGHRS and CDR2 is YFSETQ. This CDR3 is built from 16 residues. V was shortened by 0 bases and J by 1 base, with 13 bases between the two germline ends. CDR3 DNA: TGCGCCAGCAGCTTGGAGCCAGGGTGGGGTAACTATGGCTACACCTTC. Translating it yields CASSLEPGWGNYGYTF. The entire variable domain, with the rest obtained from reference TRBV5-1 and TRBJ1-2, is as follows: KAGVTQTPRYLIKTRGQQVTLSCSPISGHRSVSWYQQTPGQGLQFLFEYFSETQRNKGNFPGRFSGRQFSNSRSEMNVSTLELGDSALYLCASSLEPGWGNYGYTFGSGTRLTVV.

This chain uses TRBV6-5 with TRBJ2-7; 8 nucleotides align to TRBD2. CDR1 and CDR2 from the germline V gene are MNHEY and SVGAGI. V lost 5 bases and J lost 3; bases outside the gene matches: 9. This CDR3 spans 15 amino acids. CDR3 nucleotides: TGTGCCAGCAGTCCCCCGGGGGGGCGGGACTACGAGCAGTACTTC. Encoded protein: CASSPPGGRDYEQYF.

J is TRBJ2-1 and V is TRBV7-2; possibly TRBD2 for D (6 bases). This CDR3 region has 12 residues. Per the germline V gene, CDR1 is SGHTA and CDR2 is FQGNSA. V was clipped by 3 bases and J by 9 bases, with 9 bases between them. The CDR3 loop reads CASSFRGTEQFF. The CDR3 bases are TGTGCCAGCAGCTTCCGGGGGACTGAGCAGTTCTTC.